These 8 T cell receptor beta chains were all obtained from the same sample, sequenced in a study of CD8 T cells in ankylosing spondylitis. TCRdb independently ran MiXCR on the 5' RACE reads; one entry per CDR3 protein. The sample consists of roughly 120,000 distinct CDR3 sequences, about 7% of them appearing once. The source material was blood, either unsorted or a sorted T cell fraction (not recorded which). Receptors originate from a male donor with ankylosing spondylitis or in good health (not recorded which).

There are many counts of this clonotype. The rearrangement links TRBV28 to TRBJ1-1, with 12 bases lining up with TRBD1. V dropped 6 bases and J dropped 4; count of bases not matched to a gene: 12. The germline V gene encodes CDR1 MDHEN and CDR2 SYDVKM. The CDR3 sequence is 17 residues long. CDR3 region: CASRNPGQGARSTEAFF. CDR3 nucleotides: TGTGCCAGCAGGAACCCGGGACAGGGGGCGCGTAGCACTGAAGCTTTCTTT.

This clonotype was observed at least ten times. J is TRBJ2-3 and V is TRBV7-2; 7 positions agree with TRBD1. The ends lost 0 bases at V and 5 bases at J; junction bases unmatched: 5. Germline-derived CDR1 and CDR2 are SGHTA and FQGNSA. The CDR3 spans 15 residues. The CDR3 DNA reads TGTGCCAGCAGCTTAGCGAAGGGGGCGGGAGATACGCAGTATTTT. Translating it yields CASSLAKGAGDTQYF.

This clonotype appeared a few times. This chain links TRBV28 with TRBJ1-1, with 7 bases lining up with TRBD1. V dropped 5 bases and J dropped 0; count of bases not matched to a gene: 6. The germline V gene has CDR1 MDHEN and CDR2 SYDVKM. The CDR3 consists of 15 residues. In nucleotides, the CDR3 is TGTGCCAGCAGTCCAGCAGGGGGAATGAACACTGAAGCTTTCTTT. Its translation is CASSPAGGMNTEAFF.

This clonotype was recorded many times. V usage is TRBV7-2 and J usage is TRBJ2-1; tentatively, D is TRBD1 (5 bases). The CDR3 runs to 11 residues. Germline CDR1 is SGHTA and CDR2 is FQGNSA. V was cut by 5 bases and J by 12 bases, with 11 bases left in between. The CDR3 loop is CASSPGSGQFF. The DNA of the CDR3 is TGTGCCAGCAGCCCAGGGTCTGGGCAGTTCTTC.

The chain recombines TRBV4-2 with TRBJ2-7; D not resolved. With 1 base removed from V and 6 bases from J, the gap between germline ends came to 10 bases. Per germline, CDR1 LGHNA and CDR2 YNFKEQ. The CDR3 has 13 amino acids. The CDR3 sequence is CASSQVAGPEQYF. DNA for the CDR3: TGTGCCAGCAGCCAAGTAGCAGGCCCCGAGCAGTACTTC.

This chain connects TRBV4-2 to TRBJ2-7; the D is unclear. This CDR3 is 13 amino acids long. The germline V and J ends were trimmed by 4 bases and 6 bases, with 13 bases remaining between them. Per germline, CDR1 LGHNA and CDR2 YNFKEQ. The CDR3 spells CASSPGRTCEQYF. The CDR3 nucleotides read TGTGCCAGCAGCCCCGGACGGACCTGCGAGCAGTACTTC.

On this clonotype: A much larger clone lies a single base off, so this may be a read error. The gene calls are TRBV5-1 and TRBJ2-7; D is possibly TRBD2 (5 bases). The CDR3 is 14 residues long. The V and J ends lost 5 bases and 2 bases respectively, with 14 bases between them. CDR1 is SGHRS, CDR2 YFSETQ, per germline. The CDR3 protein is CASRRTRGPYEQYF. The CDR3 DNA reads TGCGCCAGCAGGAGGACTCGCGGACCCTACGAGCAGTACTTC.

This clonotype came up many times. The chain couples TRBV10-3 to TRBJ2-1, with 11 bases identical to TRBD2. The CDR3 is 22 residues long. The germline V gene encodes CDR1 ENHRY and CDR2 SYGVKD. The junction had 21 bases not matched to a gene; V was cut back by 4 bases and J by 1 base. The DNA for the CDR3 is TGTGCCATCAGTGGGCTTGCGGATTTTCGACTAGCGGGGATCCAGTCCTACAATGAGCAGTTCTTC. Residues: CAISGLADFRLAGIQSYNEQFF.